A selection of T cell receptor beta chains follows, all from one sample in a study of Ad26.COV2.S vaccination and SARS-CoV-2 variants. Sequencing used immunoSEQ multiplex PCR; TCRdb keeps in-frame clones, though not all of them. The sample has 300,000 to 500,000 clones, roughly nine tenths seen once. Sequenced material: peripheral blood, taken in a trial of Ad26.COV2.S vaccine versus placebo. The receptors derive from a person between 18 and 60 years old who received the Ad26.COV2.S COVID-19 vaccine or a placebo. The CDR3 runs from the conserved cysteine through the conserved F or W. A D gene is named only where the DNA matches it firmly. Size values are once, few and many counts, or a class for expanded clones, and some rows have none.

j_call clone_size v_call d_call cdr3_aa cdr3_nt
TRBJ2-7 . TRBV5-1 . CASSFLDGTYEQYF TGCGCCAGCAGCTTCTTGGACGGAACCTACGAGCAGTACTTC
TRBJ1-2 . TRBV14 . CASSQGDTRYGYTF TGTGCCAGCAGCCAAGGGGACACTCGCTATGGCTACACCTTC
TRBJ2-1 . TRBV9 . CASSGLGWSEQFF TGTGCCAGCAGCGGACTGGGCTGGAGTGAGCAGTTCTTC
TRBJ2-3 . TRBV5-1 . CASSLGGLTDTQYF TGCGCCAGCAGCTTGGGGGGGCTCACAGATACGCAGTATTTT
TRBJ2-7 . TRBV18 TRBD1 CASSPGTGYEQYF TGTGCCAGCTCACCCGGGACAGGATACGAGCAGTACTTC
TRBJ2-7 . TRBV9 . CASSGLGYEQYF TGTGCCAGCAGCGGACTCGGGTACGAGCAGTACTTC
TRBJ1-4 . TRBV5-8 . CASSLVSGEKLFF TGTGCCAGCAGCTTGGTTTCGGGTGAAAAACTGTTTTTT
TRBJ2-5 . TRBV15 TRBD1 CATSRDRAQETQYF TGTGCCACCAGCAGGGACAGGGCCCAAGAGACCCAGTACTTC
TRBJ2-3 . TRBV3-1/TRBV3-2 . CASSQDDGATDTQYF TGTGCCAGCAGCCAAGACGACGGGGCCACAGATACGCAGTATTTT
TRBJ1-1 . TRBV30 TRBD1 CAWSVDRPPEAFF TGTGCCTGGAGCGTGGACAGGCCACCTGAAGCTTTCTTT
TRBJ1-2 once TRBV6-2/TRBV6-3 . CASSYSIKWIAGMGNYGYTF TGTGCCAGCAGTTACTCGATTAAGTGGATCGCGGGGATGGGGAACTATGGCTACACCTTC
TRBJ2-1 . TRBV24-1 . CATSDAGRDDYNEQFF TGTGCCACCAGTGACGCGGGACGGGACGACTACAATGAGCAGTTCTTC
TRBJ1-1 . TRBV4-1 . CASSHEGSENTEAFF TGCGCCAGCAGCCACGAGGGGTCAGAGAACACTGAAGCTTTCTTT
TRBJ1-1 . TRBV7-9 TRBD1 CASSVSGQGNTEAFF TGTGCCAGCAGCGTCTCCGGACAGGGGAACACTGAAGCTTTCTTT
TRBJ2-7 . TRBV5-1 TRBD1 CASTPDRSSYEQYF TGCGCCAGCACCCCGGACAGGTCCTCCTACGAGCAGTACTTC
TRBJ1-4 once TRBV5-6 TRBD1 CASSSMTGYNEKLFF TGTGCCAGCAGCTCAATGACAGGGTATAATGAAAAACTGTTTTTT
TRBJ1-4 . TRBV4-1 . CASSQVAGKLFF TGCGCCAGCAGCCAAGTCGCGGGAAAACTGTTTTTT
TRBJ2-7 . TRBV6-5 TRBD2 CASSYQRGASYEQYF TGTGCCAGCAGTTACCAGCGGGGCGCCTCCTACGAGCAGTACTTC
TRBJ1-2 few TRBV5-4 . CASSPTTGAYGYTF TGTGCCAGCAGCCCCACGACGGGGGCCTATGGCTACACCTTC
TRBJ2-3 . TRBV28 TRBD2 CASSTSGGEEDTQYF TGTGCCAGCAGCACTAGCGGGGGGGAGGAAGATACGCAGTATTTT
TRBJ1-3 . TRBV6-5 . CASRNRNTIYF TGTGCCAGCAGGAACCGAAACACCATATATTTT
TRBJ2-7 . TRBV4-1 . CASSQDSGTQASYEQYF TGCGCCAGCAGCCAAGATTCCGGGACCCAGGCCTCCTACGAGCAGTACTTC
TRBJ1-2 . TRBV3-1/TRBV3-2 . CASSLRTNYGYTF TGTGCCAGCAGCCTTAGGACGAACTATGGCTACACCTTC
TRBJ2-4 . TRBV7-2 TRBD1 CASSFGTEKNIQYF TGTGCCAGCAGCTTCGGGACAGAGAAAAACATTCAGTACTTC
TRBJ2-5 . TRBV3-1/TRBV3-2 TRBD2 CASSPSGGLQETQYF TGTGCCAGCAGCCCTAGCGGGGGGTTACAAGAGACCCAGTACTTC
TRBJ1-6 few TRBV19 TRBD1 CASSGTGHSPLHF TGTGCCAGTAGCGGGACAGGGCATTCACCCCTCCACTTT
TRBJ1-2 . TRBV2 . CASSEAWAHGYTF TGTGCCAGCAGTGAAGCGTGGGCCCACGGCTACACCTTC
TRBJ2-7 . TRBV3-1/TRBV3-2 . CASSHVRADEQYF TGTGCCAGCAGCCACGTCAGGGCGGACGAGCAGTACTTC
TRBJ1-2 . TRBV7-8 . CASSLETGINYGYTF TGTGCCAGCAGCTTAGAAACAGGGATTAACTATGGCTACACCTTC
TRBJ1-3 . TRBV5-5 TRBD1 CASSLWDRARGNTIYF TGTGCCAGCAGCCTATGGGACAGGGCGAGAGGAAACACCATATATTTT
TRBJ2-7 . TRBV5-6 . CASSLEYRPYEQYF TGTGCCAGCAGCTTGGAATACAGGCCCTACGAGCAGTACTTC
TRBJ2-7 . TRBV2 . CASSVRPHEQYF TGTGCCAGCAGTGTTAGACCGCACGAGCAGTACTTC
TRBJ1-2 . TRBV2 . CASSVPPNYGYTF TGTGCCAGCAGTGTACCGCCCAACTATGGCTACACCTTC
TRBJ1-2 . TRBV5-4 . CASSLQRGVDYGYTF TGTGCCAGCAGCTTACAGAGGGGTGTGGACTATGGCTACACCTTC
TRBJ1-2 . TRBV20-1 . CSVPPYGYTF TGCAGTGTCCCGCCTTATGGCTACACCTTC
TRBJ2-7 . TRBV2 . CASLDAAGQLNYEQYF TGTGCCAGCCTGGATGCGGCGGGACAGTTAAACTACGAGCAGTACTTC
TRBJ1-2 once TRBV11-2 TRBD1 CASSSLVQGRFYGYTF TGTGCCAGCAGCTCCCTCGTACAGGGGCGGTTTTACGGCTACACCTTC